This TCR beta chain was recorded in a study of T cell repertoires in cytomegalovirus infection. Across the study: Epitope selection comprised recently identified HLA-C-restricted CMV epitopes and well-studied HLA-B-restricted CMV epitopes. A matching HLA type, together with CMV infection, was signaled by public TCR beta signatures. Whole-study findings and limits: HLA-C-restricted TCR beta clonotypes specific for CMV led the ex vivo response.

TCRdb ran MiXCR on the reads and lists one entry per CDR3 protein. The sample carries roughly 570,000 distinct CDR3 sequences, under 45% recorded once. V lost 4 bases and J lost 4, with 14 bases in between. Germline V gene sequence: CDR1 SGHTA, CDR2 FQGNSA. The CDR3 sequence is 14 residues long. Remarks on this clonotype: Its antigen is not identified.

The specimen comprised cultured PBMCs, sampled from culture after CMV antigen stimulation. The clonotype comes from a human donor in good health (CMV status not recorded). Some clones in this sample may be carry-over from other donors' samples. The J gene is TRBJ2-7, the V gene TRBV7-2; a possible D gene is TRBD1 (6 bases). Here the CDR3 DNA reads TGTGCCAGCAGCTCCCCCAGGGGATATTACGAGCAGTACTTC. The encoded protein is CASSSPRGYYEQYF.